This is a list of T cell receptor beta chains from one sample in a study of identical twins. TCRdb re-analysed the 5' RACE reads in MiXCR, keeping a single row per CDR3 protein. The sample lists 200,000 to 250,000 distinct CDR3 sequences; approximately 7.8% were seen once. These same data were also listed under a study on yellow fever vaccine responses in identical twins.

The sequencing sample was made of CD8+ T cells sorted from blood. These TCRs come from a woman aged 18-29 years in good health. Both conserved end residues are part of each CDR3. Fields, in order: clone size, J gene, D gene, V gene, CDR3 DNA, CDR3 protein. D genes are given only for firm matches. The size entry is marked missing in some rows and otherwise reads once, few, many or a size class.

abundance: many
j_gene: TRBJ2-1
d_gene: TRBD1
v_gene: TRBV15
CDR3nt: TGTGCCACCAACGGACAGGGTGTTACTACTTCCGATGAGCAGTTCTTC
CDR3aa: CATNGQGVTTSDEQFF

abundance: few
j_gene: TRBJ2-3
d_gene: .
v_gene: TRBV7-9
CDR3nt: TGTGCCAGCAGCCATCAAACTAGTCCCACAGATACGCAGTATTTT
CDR3aa: CASSHQTSPTDTQYF

abundance: .
j_gene: TRBJ2-7
d_gene: .
v_gene: TRBV11-2
CDR3nt: TGTGCCAGCAGCTTAGATCCCGCCTCTAGGGAGCAGTACTTC
CDR3aa: CASSLDPASREQYF

abundance: many
j_gene: TRBJ2-3
d_gene: TRBD2
v_gene: TRBV5-1
CDR3nt: TGCGCCAGCAGCGCCGGGACTAGCGGAACAGATACGCAGTATTTT
CDR3aa: CASSAGTSGTDTQYF

abundance: few
j_gene: TRBJ2-2
d_gene: TRBD2
v_gene: TRBV9
CDR3nt: TGTGCCAGCAGCGTAGCGGGAGGCCGTGACACCGGGGAGCTGTTTTTT
CDR3aa: CASSVAGGRDTGELFF

abundance: few
j_gene: TRBJ2-5
d_gene: .
v_gene: TRBV25-1
CDR3nt: TGTGCCAGCAGTGAATTTGTTCTTTCGCTCCCCCAGGGAGAGACCCAGTACTTC
CDR3aa: CASSEFVLSLPQGETQYF

abundance: .
j_gene: TRBJ2-2
d_gene: .
v_gene: TRBV4-1
CDR3nt: TGCGCCAGCAGCCAACCATACAGGGCTCCCGGCACCGGGGAGCTGTTTTTT
CDR3aa: CASSQPYRAPGTGELFF

abundance: many
j_gene: TRBJ2-1
d_gene: TRBD2
v_gene: TRBV5-1
CDR3nt: TGCGCCAGCAGCACACAAACGGGACTAGCGGGGGTACCGTTCGAGCAGTTCTTC
CDR3aa: CASSTQTGLAGVPFEQFF

abundance: .
j_gene: TRBJ1-3
d_gene: .
v_gene: TRBV28
CDR3nt: TGTGCCAGCAGCCCGACAGGTGGAAACACCATATATTTT
CDR3aa: CASSPTGGNTIYF

abundance: many
j_gene: TRBJ2-6
d_gene: .
v_gene: TRBV20-1
CDR3nt: TGCAGTGCTAGAGGACAGGATCTGTTTGCCTCTGGGGCCAACGTCCTGACTTTC
CDR3aa: CSARGQDLFASGANVLTF

abundance: .
j_gene: TRBJ2-3
d_gene: TRBD2
v_gene: TRBV20-1
CDR3nt: TGCAGTGCTACCCCCCAGGGGACTAGCGGGAACGGGGATACGCAGTATTTT
CDR3aa: CSATPQGTSGNGDTQYF

abundance: .
j_gene: TRBJ2-7
d_gene: TRBD1
v_gene: TRBV3-1
CDR3nt: TGTGCCAGCTCCCAACAGGTCCAGGGGGCAGGGGAGCAGTACTTC
CDR3aa: CASSQQVQGAGEQYF

abundance: .
j_gene: TRBJ2-2
d_gene: TRBD2
v_gene: TRBV28
CDR3nt: TGTGCCAGCAGTTTGGGCGGGGGGGCGCTTTCCGCCGGGGAGCTGTTTTTT
CDR3aa: CASSLGGGALSAGELFF

abundance: .
j_gene: TRBJ2-5
d_gene: .
v_gene: TRBV27
CDR3nt: TGTGCCAGCAGTTCGGACCAAGAGACCCAGTACTTC
CDR3aa: CASSSDQETQYF

abundance: .
j_gene: TRBJ2-7
d_gene: .
v_gene: TRBV11-1
CDR3nt: TGTGCCAGCAGCTCCCGGCTAGCTAAAGTGGGTAAACGGGACGAGCAGTACTTC
CDR3aa: CASSSRLAKVGKRDEQYF

abundance: few
j_gene: TRBJ2-1
d_gene: .
v_gene: TRBV12-3/TRBV12-4
CDR3nt: TGTGCCAGCAGGGGCATCTTTTTAGGGGGGGATGAGCAGTTCTTC
CDR3aa: CASRGIFLGGDEQFF

abundance: .
j_gene: TRBJ2-2
d_gene: TRBD1
v_gene: TRBV24-1
CDR3nt: TGTGCCACCAGTGATTCCCGACAGGGCGCCGGGGAGCTGTTTTTT
CDR3aa: CATSDSRQGAGELFF

abundance: .
j_gene: TRBJ2-3
d_gene: .
v_gene: TRBV3-1
CDR3nt: TGTGCCAGCAGCCAAGATCGGGGTAGCTCCACAGATACGCAGTATTTT
CDR3aa: CASSQDRGSSTDTQYF

abundance: .
j_gene: TRBJ2-4
d_gene: .
v_gene: TRBV28
CDR3nt: TGTGCCAGCAGTTTTCGGGCAGACATAAACATTCAGTACTTC
CDR3aa: CASSFRADINIQYF

abundance: .
j_gene: TRBJ2-1
d_gene: TRBD2
v_gene: TRBV7-8
CDR3nt: TGTGCCAGCAGCCCGCTTTCGGGGGGCTACAATGAGCAGTTCTTC
CDR3aa: CASSPLSGGYNEQFF

abundance: few
j_gene: TRBJ2-7
d_gene: .
v_gene: TRBV28
CDR3nt: TGTGCCAGCAGTTTATCTGGGGGCCCGGGCGAGCAGTACTTC
CDR3aa: CASSLSGGPGEQYF

abundance: many
j_gene: TRBJ2-2
d_gene: .
v_gene: TRBV29-1
CDR3nt: TGCAGCGTTGCCTACACCGGGGAGCTGTTTTTT
CDR3aa: CSVAYTGELFF

abundance: many
j_gene: TRBJ2-7
d_gene: .
v_gene: TRBV10-3
CDR3nt: TGTGCCATCAGTGTCGAAGAAAGCTCCTACGAGCAGTACTTC
CDR3aa: CAISVEESSYEQYF

abundance: .
j_gene: TRBJ1-4
d_gene: .
v_gene: TRBV15
CDR3nt: TGTGCCACGGGGACTGAGAATGAAAAACTGTTTTTT
CDR3aa: CATGTENEKLFF

abundance: many
j_gene: TRBJ1-2
d_gene: .
v_gene: TRBV4-1
CDR3nt: TGCGCCAGCAGCCAGGTAGACACAAACTATGGCTACACCTTC
CDR3aa: CASSQVDTNYGYTF

abundance: .
j_gene: TRBJ2-2
d_gene: .
v_gene: TRBV15
CDR3nt: TGTGCCACCAGCAGAGATCTAGACGGGGAGCTGTTTTTT
CDR3aa: CATSRDLDGELFF

abundance: many
j_gene: TRBJ2-3
d_gene: .
v_gene: TRBV28
CDR3nt: TGTGCCAGCAGTTCGCTCGAAGATACGCAGTATTTT
CDR3aa: CASSSLEDTQYF

abundance: few
j_gene: TRBJ2-7
d_gene: TRBD2
v_gene: TRBV7-2
CDR3nt: TGTGCCAGCAGCCCCCTAGCGGGAGGGCCCGGCTACGAGCAGTACTTC
CDR3aa: CASSPLAGGPGYEQYF

abundance: .
j_gene: TRBJ2-4
d_gene: TRBD1
v_gene: TRBV20-1
CDR3nt: TGCAGTGCTACGACAGGGGGAGACATTCAGTACTTC
CDR3aa: CSATTGGDIQYF

abundance: few
j_gene: TRBJ2-1
d_gene: .
v_gene: TRBV3-1
CDR3nt: TGTGCCAGCAGCCAAGAGTCCAGGGGAAGAGGAAATGAGCAGTTCTTC
CDR3aa: CASSQESRGRGNEQFF

abundance: many
j_gene: TRBJ2-1
d_gene: TRBD2
v_gene: TRBV20-1
CDR3nt: TGCAGTGCTAGCTGGCTAGCGGAGTACAATGAGCAGTTCTTC
CDR3aa: CSASWLAEYNEQFF

abundance: few
j_gene: TRBJ1-2
d_gene: TRBD1
v_gene: TRBV4-1
CDR3nt: TGCGCCAGCAGCCAAGATAGGGGGACAGGGATTCGGAATGGCTACACCTTC
CDR3aa: CASSQDRGTGIRNGYTF

abundance: few
j_gene: TRBJ2-1
d_gene: .
v_gene: TRBV20-1
CDR3nt: TGCAGTGCTAGAGATCTACTGTCTTTCAATGAGCAGTTCTTC
CDR3aa: CSARDLLSFNEQFF

abundance: .
j_gene: TRBJ2-3
d_gene: TRBD1
v_gene: TRBV25-1
CDR3nt: TGTGCCAGCACTTCAGGGGGTGCAGATACGCAGTATTTT
CDR3aa: CASTSGGADTQYF

abundance: few
j_gene: TRBJ2-7
d_gene: TRBD1
v_gene: TRBV19
CDR3nt: TGTGCCAGTACCCCCGGGACAGGGTGGTCCTACGAGCAGTACTTC
CDR3aa: CASTPGTGWSYEQYF

abundance: many
j_gene: TRBJ2-3
d_gene: .
v_gene: TRBV6-5
CDR3nt: TGTGCCAGCAGTTACTCCGATACTAGCCTGGAGCAGTATTTT
CDR3aa: CASSYSDTSLEQYF

abundance: .
j_gene: TRBJ1-4
d_gene: .
v_gene: TRBV7-9
CDR3nt: TGTGCCAGCAGTGGAATGCCTGCAACTAATGAAAAACTGTTTTTT
CDR3aa: CASSGMPATNEKLFF

abundance: .
j_gene: TRBJ1-4
d_gene: .
v_gene: TRBV14
CDR3nt: TGTGCCAGCGATAATGCAGGGACTAATGAAAAACTGTTTTTT
CDR3aa: CASDNAGTNEKLFF

abundance: many
j_gene: TRBJ2-7
d_gene: TRBD2
v_gene: TRBV2
CDR3nt: TGTGCCAGCACTTCCCAACTAGCGAGTGCCTACGAGCAGTACTTC
CDR3aa: CASTSQLASAYEQYF

abundance: .
j_gene: TRBJ2-1
d_gene: .
v_gene: TRBV6-4
CDR3nt: TGTGCCAGCAGTGAAAGTAATAGCGGTTACAATGAGCAGTTCTTC
CDR3aa: CASSESNSGYNEQFF

abundance: .
j_gene: TRBJ2-1
d_gene: .
v_gene: TRBV25-1
CDR3nt: TGTGCCAGCAGTGAATCGCCCGTTAATTCCATATACAATGAGCAGTTCTTC
CDR3aa: CASSESPVNSIYNEQFF

abundance: many
j_gene: TRBJ2-1
d_gene: .
v_gene: TRBV11-3
CDR3nt: TGTGCCAGCAGCTTAGATCACGGCGGTTCCTACAATGAGCAGTTCTTC
CDR3aa: CASSLDHGGSYNEQFF

abundance: .
j_gene: TRBJ2-3
d_gene: TRBD2
v_gene: TRBV11-1
CDR3nt: TGTGCCAGCAGCTACAGGACTAGACCAGATACGCAGTATTTT
CDR3aa: CASSYRTRPDTQYF

abundance: many
j_gene: TRBJ1-5
d_gene: .
v_gene: TRBV4-1
CDR3nt: TGCGCCAGCAGCCAAGGGGAGAGTCAGCCCCAGCATTTT
CDR3aa: CASSQGESQPQHF

abundance: many
j_gene: TRBJ2-7
d_gene: TRBD2
v_gene: TRBV27
CDR3nt: TGTGCCAGCAAGACTAGCGGGATAACCTACGAGCAGTACTTC
CDR3aa: CASKTSGITYEQYF

abundance: many
j_gene: TRBJ1-1
d_gene: .
v_gene: TRBV18
CDR3nt: TGTGCCAGCTCACCGGTACGGAGAGGAGCTTTCTTT
CDR3aa: CASSPVRRGAFF

abundance: many
j_gene: TRBJ1-2
d_gene: .
v_gene: TRBV9
CDR3nt: TGTGCCAGCAGCGTGTCGGGAGCTAACTATGGCTACACCTTC
CDR3aa: CASSVSGANYGYTF

abundance: .
j_gene: TRBJ2-1
d_gene: .
v_gene: TRBV6-1
CDR3nt: TGTACCAGCAGCCTAGGCGGTGGATCCTACAATGAGCAGTTCTTC
CDR3aa: CTSSLGGGSYNEQFF

abundance: once
j_gene: TRBJ2-7
d_gene: TRBD1
v_gene: TRBV5-1
CDR3nt: TGCGCCAGCAGCTTGGACTGGGACAGCATTTCCTACGAGCAGTACTTC
CDR3aa: CASSLDWDSISYEQYF

abundance: many
j_gene: TRBJ1-2
d_gene: .
v_gene: TRBV7-9
CDR3nt: TGTGCCAGCAGTGACGGGACGGATTATGGCTACACCTTC
CDR3aa: CASSDGTDYGYTF

abundance: .
j_gene: TRBJ2-3
d_gene: TRBD2
v_gene: TRBV7-9
CDR3nt: TGTGCCAGCAGGAGAGCGGGATCTAGCACAGATACGCAGTATTTT
CDR3aa: CASRRAGSSTDTQYF

abundance: .
j_gene: TRBJ1-2
d_gene: .
v_gene: TRBV6-5
CDR3nt: TGTGCCAGCCAGCAGGGTGTAAGCTACACCTTC
CDR3aa: CASQQGVSYTF

abundance: many
j_gene: TRBJ1-6
d_gene: TRBD1
v_gene: TRBV13
CDR3nt: TGTGCCAGCAGCTTGACAGGGGAGAATTCACCCCTCCACTTT
CDR3aa: CASSLTGENSPLHF

abundance: few
j_gene: TRBJ1-1
d_gene: .
v_gene: TRBV2
CDR3nt: TGTGCCAGCAGCGCCACCCGCACTGAAGCTTTCTTT
CDR3aa: CASSATRTEAFF

abundance: few
j_gene: TRBJ2-4
d_gene: TRBD2
v_gene: TRBV6-2/TRBV6-3
CDR3nt: TGTGCCAGCAGTTACTCCCCGAGTAGCGGGAGGGTCGAAACCAAAAACATTCAGTACTTC
CDR3aa: CASSYSPSSGRVETKNIQYF